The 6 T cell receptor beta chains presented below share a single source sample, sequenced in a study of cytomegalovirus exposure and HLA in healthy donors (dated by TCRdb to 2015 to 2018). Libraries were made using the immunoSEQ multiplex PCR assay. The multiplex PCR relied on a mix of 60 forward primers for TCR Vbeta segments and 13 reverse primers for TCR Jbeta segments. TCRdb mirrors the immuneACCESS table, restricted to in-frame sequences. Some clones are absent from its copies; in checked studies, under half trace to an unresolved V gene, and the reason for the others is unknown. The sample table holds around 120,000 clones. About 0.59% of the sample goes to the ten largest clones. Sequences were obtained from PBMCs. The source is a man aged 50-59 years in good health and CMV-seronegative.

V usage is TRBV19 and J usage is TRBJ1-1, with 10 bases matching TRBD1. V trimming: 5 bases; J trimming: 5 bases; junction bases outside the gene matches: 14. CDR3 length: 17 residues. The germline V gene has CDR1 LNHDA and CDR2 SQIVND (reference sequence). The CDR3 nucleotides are TGTGCCAGTAGTCCACGTCCCGGGACAGGGGCAGGAACTGAAGCTTTCTTT. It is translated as CASSPRPGTGAGTEAFF. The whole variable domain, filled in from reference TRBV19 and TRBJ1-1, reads DGGITQSPKYLFRKEGQNVTLSCEQNLNHDAMYWYRQDPGQGLRLIYYSQIVNDFQKGDIAEGYSVSREKKESFPLTVTSAQKNPTAFYLCASSPRPGTGAGTEAFFGQGTRLTVV.

CDR3 coding DNA: TGCGCCAGCAGCTTGAAGGCAGGGGGCACTTTGGGGGAGGTTACTGAAGCTTTCTTT. This translates into CASSLKAGGTLGEVTEAFF. The gene calls are TRBV5-1 and TRBJ1-1; 8 nucleotides align to TRBD1. V lost 1 base and J lost 5; bases outside the gene matches: 19. The CDR3 consists of 19 residues. Germline values: CDR1 SGHRS, CDR2 YFSETQ.

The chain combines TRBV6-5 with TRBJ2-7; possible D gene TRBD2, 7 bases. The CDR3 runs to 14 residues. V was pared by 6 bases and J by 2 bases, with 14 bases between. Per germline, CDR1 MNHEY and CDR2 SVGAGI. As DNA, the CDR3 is TGTGCCAGCAGGGAAACAGGGAGGGCCTACGAGCAGTACTTC. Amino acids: CASRETGRAYEQYF.

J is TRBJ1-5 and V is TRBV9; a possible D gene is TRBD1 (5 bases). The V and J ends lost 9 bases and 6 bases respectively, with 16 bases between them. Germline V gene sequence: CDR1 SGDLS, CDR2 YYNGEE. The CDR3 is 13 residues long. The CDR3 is CATGRDSGQPQHF. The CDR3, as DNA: TGTGCCACCGGACGGGACTCAGGTCAGCCCCAGCATTTT.

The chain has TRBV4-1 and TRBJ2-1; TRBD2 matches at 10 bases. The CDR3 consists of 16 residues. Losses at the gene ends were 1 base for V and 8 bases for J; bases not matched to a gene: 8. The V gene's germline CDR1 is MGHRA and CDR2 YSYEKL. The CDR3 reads CASSQGLAGAGDEQFF. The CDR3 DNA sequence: TGCGCCAGCAGCCAAGGGCTAGCGGGGGCAGGGGATGAGCAGTTCTTC.

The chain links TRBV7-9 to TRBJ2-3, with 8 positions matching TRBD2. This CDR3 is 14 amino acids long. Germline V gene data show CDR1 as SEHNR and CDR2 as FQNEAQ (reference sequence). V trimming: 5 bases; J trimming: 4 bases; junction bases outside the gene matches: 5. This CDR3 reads CASSHGGAPDTQYF. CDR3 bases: TGTGCCAGCAGCCACGGGGGGGCCCCAGATACGCAGTATTTT.